Listed below are T cell receptor beta chains from one sample, sequenced in a study of blood T cells in healthy people across ages. One entry per CDR3 protein results from TCRdb running MiXCR on the 5' RACE reads. Of 780,000 or so distinct CDR3 sequences in the sample, approximately 25% were seen once. These same records also appear under a second study, on T cells of mothers and their children.

Sequencing was performed on blood. The receptors come from a boy between 10 and 17 years old in good health. Each CDR3 is given with its conserved first and last residue. A D gene is named only where the DNA matches it firmly. A clone size is listed for some rows: how often the clone was seen (once, few, many), or a class if it is expanded.

D | size | length | J | V | CDR3 | DNA
NA | few | 16 | TRBJ1-3 | TRBV21-1 | CASSIPPGPLKGTIYF | TGTGCCAGCAGCATCCCTCCGGGGCCTCTAAAGGGCACCATATATTTT
TRBD1 | NA | 13 | TRBJ1-4 | TRBV7-9 | CASSSGQPRKLFF | TGTGCCAGCAGTTCGGGACAGCCGCGGAAACTGTTTTTT
TRBD2 | NA | 15 | TRBJ2-1 | TRBV3-1 | CASSHGTSGVNEQFF | TGTGCCAGCAGCCATGGGACTAGCGGAGTAAATGAGCAGTTCTTC
NA | NA | 17 | TRBJ2-3 | TRBV29-1 | CSVNPLAQTGFTDTQYF | TGCAGCGTCAACCCCCTGGCACAAACAGGGTTCACAGATACGCAGTATTTT
NA | many | 14 | TRBJ2-6 | TRBV6-5 | CASSGASGANVLTF | TGTGCCAGTTCAGGTGCCTCTGGGGCCAACGTCCTGACTTTC
NA | few | 13 | TRBJ1-5 | TRBV3-1 | CASSQDINQPQHF | TGTGCCAGCAGCCAAGACATAAATCAGCCCCAGCATTTT
TRBD1 | few | 13 | TRBJ2-5 | TRBV30 | CAWSWTGQETQYF | TGTGCCTGGAGCTGGACAGGCCAAGAGACCCAGTACTTC
TRBD2 | few | 15 | TRBJ2-2 | TRBV3-1 | CASSPGLPNTGELFF | TGTGCCAGCAGCCCGGGACTACCAAACACCGGGGAGCTGTTTTTT
NA | few | 12 | TRBJ2-7 | TRBV14 | CANSTAPYEQYF | TGTGCCAACTCGACAGCTCCCTACGAGCAGTACTTC
NA | NA | 12 | TRBJ2-7 | TRBV6-2/TRBV6-3 | CASGPQAHEQYF | TGTGCCAGCGGTCCACAGGCCCACGAGCAGTACTTC
TRBD1 | NA | 16 | TRBJ1-1 | TRBV6-5 | CASSYSKGQMNTEAFF | TGTGCCAGCAGTTACTCGAAGGGACAGATGAACACTGAAGCTTTCTTT
NA | few | 15 | TRBJ1-4 | TRBV20-1 | CSARWAGFRNEKLFF | TGCAGTGCTAGATGGGCAGGGTTCCGGAATGAAAAACTGTTTTTT
NA | NA | 14 | TRBJ2-5 | TRBV2 | CASSYVGPPRTQYF | NA
NA | NA | 15 | TRBJ2-2 | TRBV5-1 | CASSFLVKDTGELFF | TGCGCCAGCAGCTTCTTGGTCAAAGATACCGGGGAGCTGTTTTTT
NA | few | 15 | TRBJ2-1 | TRBV4-3 | CASSPRRDPNNEQFF | TGCGCCAGCAGCCCACGGAGGGATCCAAACAATGAGCAGTTCTTC
NA | NA | 14 | TRBJ2-4 | TRBV12-3/TRBV12-4 | CASSLNRRGDIQYF | TGTGCCAGCAGTTTAAATCGGAGAGGGGACATTCAGTACTTC
TRBD1 | few | 14 | TRBJ2-7 | TRBV20-1 | CSARDTGVSYEQYF | TGCAGTGCTAGAGATACAGGGGTCTCCTACGAGCAGTACTTC
TRBD1 | few | 16 | TRBJ2-2 | TRBV15 | CATSRAGQGATGELFF | TGTGCCACCAGCAGAGCCGGACAGGGGGCCACCGGGGAGCTGTTTTTT
TRBD1 | NA | 12 | TRBJ1-4 | TRBV20-1 | CSAREVSGQGIF | TGCAGTGCTAGAGAGGTCTCGGGACAGGGGATTTTT
NA | few | 14 | TRBJ2-1 | TRBV20-1 | CSARTGTSYNEQFF | TGCAGTGCTAGAACCGGGACTTCGTACAATGAGCAGTTCTTC
NA | few | 17 | TRBJ2-3 | TRBV6-7 | CASNPRTGYPLADTQYF | TGTGCCAGCAATCCTCGCACAGGGTATCCTTTAGCAGATACGCAGTATTTT
NA | NA | 15 | TRBJ1-1 | TRBV12-3/TRBV12-4 | CASSSGAWGNTEAFF | TGTGCCAGCAGTTCAGGAGCATGGGGGAACACTGAAGCTTTCTTT
NA | NA | 13 | TRBJ2-7 | TRBV10-3 | CASRGPEEYEQYF | TGTGCCTCCAGAGGGCCAGAAGAGTACGAGCAGTACTTC
NA | NA | 14 | TRBJ1-2 | TRBV7-2 | CASSSPGSAAGYTF | TGTGCCAGCAGCTCCCCCGGATCAGCGGCTGGCTACACCTTC
TRBD2 | NA | 16 | TRBJ2-1 | TRBV28 | CASSSHLAGVNNEQFF | TGTGCCAGCAGTTCCCACCTAGCGGGAGTTAACAATGAGCAGTTCTTC
NA | few | 13 | TRBJ2-5 | TRBV7-2 | CASSSMDRLYQYF | TGTGCCAGCAGCTCCATGGACAGACTCTATCAGTACTTC
TRBD1 | NA | 13 | TRBJ2-7 | TRBV6-2/TRBV6-3 | CASRGQGFYEQYF | TGTGCCAGCAGAGGACAGGGGTTCTACGAGCAGTACTTC
NA | NA | 15 | TRBJ2-4 | TRBV11-2 | CASSDQVETKNIQYF | TGTGCCAGCAGCGATCAAGTCGAGACCAAAAACATTCAGTACTTC